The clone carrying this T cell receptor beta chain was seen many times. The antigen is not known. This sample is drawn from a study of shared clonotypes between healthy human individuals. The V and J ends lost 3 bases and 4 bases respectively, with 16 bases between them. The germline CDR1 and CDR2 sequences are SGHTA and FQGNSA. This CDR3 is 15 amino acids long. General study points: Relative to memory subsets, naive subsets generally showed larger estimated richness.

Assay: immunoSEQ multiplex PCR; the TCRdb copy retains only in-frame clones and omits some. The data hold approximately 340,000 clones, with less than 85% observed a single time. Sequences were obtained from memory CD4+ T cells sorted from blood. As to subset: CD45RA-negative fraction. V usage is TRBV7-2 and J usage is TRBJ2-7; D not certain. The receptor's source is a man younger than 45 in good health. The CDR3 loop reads CASSFTPGPRYEQYF. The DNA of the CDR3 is TGTGCCAGCAGCTTCACCCCAGGACCGAGGTACGAGCAGTACTTC.